This T cell receptor beta chain emerged from a study of OX40 agonist ivuxolimab in advanced cancers. Turning to the study itself: Participants averaged roughly 57 years of age (range about 23 to 80) and were approximately 81% male. Study-wide findings and caveats: At 0.1 to 3.0 mg/kg and by week 6, CD4+ and CD8+ T cells in the blood had expanded clonally. On average, CD8+ T cells had more expanded clones than CD4+.

V was clipped by 1 base and J by 6 bases; unmatched bases: 2. This CDR3 comprises 13 residues. Germline-derived CDR1 and CDR2 are SGHAT and FQDESV (reference sequence). TCRdb's copy holds only in-frame clones and misses some; the assay was immunoSEQ multiplex PCR. There are tens of thousands of clones in the sample; about four fifths occur only once, and approximately 1.4% lies in the top ten. As to this clone: Antigen unknown.

The sequence came from an adult with an advanced solid tumor such as melanoma, head and neck, liver or kidney cancer. V and J are TRBV11-1 and TRBJ1-1; 7 bases are shared with TRBD1. The sequences come from CD4+ or CD8+ T cells sorted from blood, collected in a trial of the OX40 agonist ivuxolimab. The CDR3 loop reads CASSLDRGAEAFF. CDR3 bases: TGTGCCAGCAGCTTAGACAGGGGAGCTGAAGCTTTCTTT.